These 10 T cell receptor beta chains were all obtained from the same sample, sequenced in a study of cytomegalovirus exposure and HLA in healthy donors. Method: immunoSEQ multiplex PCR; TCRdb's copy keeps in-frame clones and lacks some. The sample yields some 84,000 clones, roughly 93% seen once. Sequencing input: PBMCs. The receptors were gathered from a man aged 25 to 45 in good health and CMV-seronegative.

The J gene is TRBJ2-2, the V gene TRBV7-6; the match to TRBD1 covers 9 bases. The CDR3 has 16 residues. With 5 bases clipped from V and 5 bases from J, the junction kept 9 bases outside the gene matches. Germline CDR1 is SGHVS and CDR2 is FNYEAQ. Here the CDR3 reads CASSRGMTGGTGELFF. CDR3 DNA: TGTGCCAGCAGCCGGGGGATGACAGGGGGAACCGGGGAGCTGTTTTTT.

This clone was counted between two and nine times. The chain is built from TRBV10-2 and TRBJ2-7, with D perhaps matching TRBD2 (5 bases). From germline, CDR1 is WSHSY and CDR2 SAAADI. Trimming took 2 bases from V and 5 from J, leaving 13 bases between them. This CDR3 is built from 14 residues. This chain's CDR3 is CASSEISVGHEQYF. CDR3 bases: TGCGCCAGCAGTGAGATTAGCGTAGGCCACGAGCAGTACTTC.

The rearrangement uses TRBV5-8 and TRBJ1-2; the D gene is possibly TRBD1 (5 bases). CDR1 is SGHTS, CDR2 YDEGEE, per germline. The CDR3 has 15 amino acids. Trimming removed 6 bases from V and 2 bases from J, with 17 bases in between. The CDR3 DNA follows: TGTGCCAGCACAGCTTGGGGCAGGACGAACTATGGCTACACCTTC. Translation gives CASTAWGRTNYGYTF. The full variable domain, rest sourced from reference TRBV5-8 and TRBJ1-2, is EAGVTQSPTHLIKTRGQQATLRCSPISGHTSVYWYQQALGLGLQFLLWYDEGEERNRGNFPPRFSGRQFPNYSSELNVNALELEDSALYLCASTAWGRTNYGYTFGSGTRLTVV.

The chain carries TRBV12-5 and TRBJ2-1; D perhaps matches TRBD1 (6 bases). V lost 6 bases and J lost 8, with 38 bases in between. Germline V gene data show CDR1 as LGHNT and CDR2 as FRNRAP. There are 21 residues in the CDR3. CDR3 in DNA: TGTGCTAGTGGCCCCGGTTCCGGAAAACTCACAGGGACCCCGCGAGATTATGAGCAGTTCTTC. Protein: CASGPGSGKLTGTPRDYEQFF.

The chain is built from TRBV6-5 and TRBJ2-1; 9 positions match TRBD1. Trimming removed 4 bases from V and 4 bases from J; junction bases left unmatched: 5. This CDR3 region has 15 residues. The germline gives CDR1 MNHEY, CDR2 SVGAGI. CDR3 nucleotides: TGTGCCAGCAGTTCCGGGACAGGGAATTACAATGAGCAGTTCTTC. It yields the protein CASSSGTGNYNEQFF.

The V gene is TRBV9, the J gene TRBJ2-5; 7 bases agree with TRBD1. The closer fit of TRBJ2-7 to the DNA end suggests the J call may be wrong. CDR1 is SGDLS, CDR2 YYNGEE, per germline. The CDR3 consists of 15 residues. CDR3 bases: TGTGCCAGCAGCGTCCTTCCGGGACAGAGATACGAGCAGTACTTC. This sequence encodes CASSVLPGQRYEQYF.

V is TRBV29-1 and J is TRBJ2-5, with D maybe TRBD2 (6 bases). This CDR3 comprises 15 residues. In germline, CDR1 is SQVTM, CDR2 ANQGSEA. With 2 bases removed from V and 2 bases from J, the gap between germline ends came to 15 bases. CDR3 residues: CSVEMERALQETQYF. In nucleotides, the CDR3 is TGCAGCGTTGAAATGGAGCGGGCCCTTCAAGAGACCCAGTACTTC.

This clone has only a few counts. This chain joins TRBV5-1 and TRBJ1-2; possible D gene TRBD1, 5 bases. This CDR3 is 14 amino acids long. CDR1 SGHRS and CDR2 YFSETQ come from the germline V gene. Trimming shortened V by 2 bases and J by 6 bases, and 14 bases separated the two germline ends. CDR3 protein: CASSLGPGWDGYTF. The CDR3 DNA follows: TGCGCCAGCAGCTTAGGTCCAGGGTGGGATGGCTACACCTTC.

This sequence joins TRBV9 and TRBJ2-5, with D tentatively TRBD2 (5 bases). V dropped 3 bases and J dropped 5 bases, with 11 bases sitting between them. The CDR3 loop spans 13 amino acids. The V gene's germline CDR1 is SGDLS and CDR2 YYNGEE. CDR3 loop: CASSEASGETQYF. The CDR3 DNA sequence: TGTGCCAGCAGCGAGGCCTCGGGGGAGACCCAGTACTTC.

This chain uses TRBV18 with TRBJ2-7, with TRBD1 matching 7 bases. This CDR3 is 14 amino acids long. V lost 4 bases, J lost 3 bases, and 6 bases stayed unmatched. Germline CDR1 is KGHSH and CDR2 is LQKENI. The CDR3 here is CASSQPGQNYEQYF. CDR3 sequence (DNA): TGTGCCAGCTCACAACCGGGACAGAACTACGAGCAGTACTTC.